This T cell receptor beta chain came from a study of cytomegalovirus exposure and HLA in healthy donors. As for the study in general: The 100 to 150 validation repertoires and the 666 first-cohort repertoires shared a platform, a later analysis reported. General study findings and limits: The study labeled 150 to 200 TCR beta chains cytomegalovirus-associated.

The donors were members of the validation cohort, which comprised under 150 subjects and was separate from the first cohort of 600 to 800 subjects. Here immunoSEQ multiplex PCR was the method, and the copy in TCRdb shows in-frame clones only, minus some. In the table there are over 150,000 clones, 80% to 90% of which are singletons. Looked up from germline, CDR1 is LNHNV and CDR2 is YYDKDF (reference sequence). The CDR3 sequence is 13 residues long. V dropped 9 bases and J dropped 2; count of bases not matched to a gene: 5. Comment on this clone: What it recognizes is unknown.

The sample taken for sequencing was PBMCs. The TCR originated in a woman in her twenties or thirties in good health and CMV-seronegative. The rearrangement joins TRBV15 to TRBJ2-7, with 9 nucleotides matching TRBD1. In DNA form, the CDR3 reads TGTGCCACAGGACAGGGGAGTCCCTACGAGCAGTACTTC. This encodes CATGQGSPYEQYF.